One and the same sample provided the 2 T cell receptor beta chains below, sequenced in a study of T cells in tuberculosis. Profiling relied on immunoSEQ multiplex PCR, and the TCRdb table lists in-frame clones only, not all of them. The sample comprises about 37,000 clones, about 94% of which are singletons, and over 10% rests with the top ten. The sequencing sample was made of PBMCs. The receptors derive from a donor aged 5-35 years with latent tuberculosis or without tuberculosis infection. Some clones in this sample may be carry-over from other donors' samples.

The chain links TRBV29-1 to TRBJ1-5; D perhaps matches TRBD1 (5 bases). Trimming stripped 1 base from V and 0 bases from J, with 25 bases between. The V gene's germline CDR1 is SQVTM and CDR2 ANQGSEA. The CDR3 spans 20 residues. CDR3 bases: TGCAGCGTTGAAGTGGGATCTAAAGTGGTGGGGCGCCCTAGCAATCAGCCCCAGCATTTT. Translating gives CSVEVGSKVVGRPSNQPQHF. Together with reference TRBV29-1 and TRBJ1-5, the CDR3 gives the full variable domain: SAVISQKPSRDICQRGTSLTIQCQVDSQVTMMFWYRQQPGQSLTLIATANQGSEATYESGFVIDKFPISRPNLTFSTLTVSNMSPEDSSIYLCSVEVGSKVVGRPSNQPQHFGDGTRLSIL.

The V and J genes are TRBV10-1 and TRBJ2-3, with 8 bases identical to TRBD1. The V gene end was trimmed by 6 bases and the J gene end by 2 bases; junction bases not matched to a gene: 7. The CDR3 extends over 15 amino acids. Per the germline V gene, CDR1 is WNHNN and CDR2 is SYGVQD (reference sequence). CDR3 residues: CASSLLTGATDTQYF. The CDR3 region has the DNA TGCGCCAGCAGCTTACTGACAGGGGCCACAGATACGCAGTATTTT.